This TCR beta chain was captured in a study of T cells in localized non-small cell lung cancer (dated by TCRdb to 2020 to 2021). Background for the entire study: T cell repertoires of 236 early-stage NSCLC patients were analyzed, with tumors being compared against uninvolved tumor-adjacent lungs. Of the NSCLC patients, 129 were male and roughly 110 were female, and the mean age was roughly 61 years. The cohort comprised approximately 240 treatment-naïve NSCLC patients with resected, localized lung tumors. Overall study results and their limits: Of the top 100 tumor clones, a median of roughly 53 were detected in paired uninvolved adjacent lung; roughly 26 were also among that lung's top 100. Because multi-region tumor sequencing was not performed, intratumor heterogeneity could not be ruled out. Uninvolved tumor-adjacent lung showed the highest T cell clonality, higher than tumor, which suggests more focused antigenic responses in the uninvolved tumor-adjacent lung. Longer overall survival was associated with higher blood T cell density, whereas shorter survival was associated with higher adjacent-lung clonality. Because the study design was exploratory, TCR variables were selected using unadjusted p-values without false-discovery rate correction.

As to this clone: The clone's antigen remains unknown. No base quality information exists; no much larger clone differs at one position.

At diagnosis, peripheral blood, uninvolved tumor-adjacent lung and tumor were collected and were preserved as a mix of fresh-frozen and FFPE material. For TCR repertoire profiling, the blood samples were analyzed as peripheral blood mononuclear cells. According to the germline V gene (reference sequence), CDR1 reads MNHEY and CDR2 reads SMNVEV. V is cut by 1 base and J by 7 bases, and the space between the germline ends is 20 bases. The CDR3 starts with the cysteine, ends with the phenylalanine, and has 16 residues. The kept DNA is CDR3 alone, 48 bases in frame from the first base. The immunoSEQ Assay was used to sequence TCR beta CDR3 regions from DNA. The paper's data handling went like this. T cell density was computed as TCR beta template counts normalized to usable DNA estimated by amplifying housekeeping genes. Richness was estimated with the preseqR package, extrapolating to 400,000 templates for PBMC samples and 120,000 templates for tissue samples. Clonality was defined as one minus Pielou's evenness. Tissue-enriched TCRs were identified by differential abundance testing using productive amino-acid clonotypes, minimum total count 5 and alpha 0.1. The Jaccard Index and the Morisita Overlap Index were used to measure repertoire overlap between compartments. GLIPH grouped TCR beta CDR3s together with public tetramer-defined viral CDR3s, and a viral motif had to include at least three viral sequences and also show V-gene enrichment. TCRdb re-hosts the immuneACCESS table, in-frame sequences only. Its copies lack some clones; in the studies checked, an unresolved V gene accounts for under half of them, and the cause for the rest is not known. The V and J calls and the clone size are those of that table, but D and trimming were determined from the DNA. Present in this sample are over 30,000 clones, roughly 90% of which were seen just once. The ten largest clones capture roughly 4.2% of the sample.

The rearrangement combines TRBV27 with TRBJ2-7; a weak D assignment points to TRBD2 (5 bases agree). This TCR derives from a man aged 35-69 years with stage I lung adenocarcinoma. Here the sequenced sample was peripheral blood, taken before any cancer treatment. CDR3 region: CASSLFPSTFSGEQYF. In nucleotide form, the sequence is TGTGCCAGCAGTTTATTTCCCTCCACCTTTTCGGGGGAGCAGTACTTC.